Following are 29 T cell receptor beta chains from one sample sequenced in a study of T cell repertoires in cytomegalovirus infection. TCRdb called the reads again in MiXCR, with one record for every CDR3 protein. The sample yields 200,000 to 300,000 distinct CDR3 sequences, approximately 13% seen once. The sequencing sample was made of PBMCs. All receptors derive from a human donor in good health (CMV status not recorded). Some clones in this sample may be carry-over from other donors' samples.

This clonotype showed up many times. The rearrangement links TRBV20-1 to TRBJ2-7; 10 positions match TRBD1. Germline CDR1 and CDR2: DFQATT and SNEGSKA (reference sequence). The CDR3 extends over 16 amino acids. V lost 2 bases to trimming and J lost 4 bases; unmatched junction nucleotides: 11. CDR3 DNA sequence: TGCAGTGCTAGATCTACCTCGGGACAGGGGATATACGAGCAGTACTTC. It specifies CSARSTSGQGIYEQYF.

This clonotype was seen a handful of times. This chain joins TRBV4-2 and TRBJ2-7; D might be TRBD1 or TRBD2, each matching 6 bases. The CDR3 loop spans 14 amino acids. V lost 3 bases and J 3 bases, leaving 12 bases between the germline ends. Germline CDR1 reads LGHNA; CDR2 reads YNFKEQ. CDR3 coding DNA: TGTGCCAGCAGCCAGGGGGGCCCTAACTACGAGCAGTACTTC. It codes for CASSQGGPNYEQYF.

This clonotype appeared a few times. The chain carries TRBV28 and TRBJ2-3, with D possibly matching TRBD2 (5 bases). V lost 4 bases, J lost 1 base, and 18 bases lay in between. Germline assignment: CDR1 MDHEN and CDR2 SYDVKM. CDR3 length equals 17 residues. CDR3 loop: CASSSSGLTRGTDTQYF. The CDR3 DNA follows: TGTGCCAGCAGTTCCTCGGGATTAACGCGGGGCACAGATACGCAGTATTTT.

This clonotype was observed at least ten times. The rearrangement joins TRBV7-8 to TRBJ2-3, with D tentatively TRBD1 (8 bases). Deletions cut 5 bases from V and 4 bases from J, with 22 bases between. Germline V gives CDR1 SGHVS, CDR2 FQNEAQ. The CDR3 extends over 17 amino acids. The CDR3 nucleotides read TGTGCCAGCAGCCCAATCGACAGGGGCAGCGGGGCAGATACGCAGTATTTT. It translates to CASSPIDRGSGADTQYF.

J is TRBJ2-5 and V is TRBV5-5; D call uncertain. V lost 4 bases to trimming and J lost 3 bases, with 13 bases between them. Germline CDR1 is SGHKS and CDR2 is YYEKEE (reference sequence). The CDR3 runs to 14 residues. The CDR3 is CASSPAVLEETQYF. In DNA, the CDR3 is TGTGCCAGCAGCCCGGCGGTTCTGGAAGAGACCCAGTACTTC.

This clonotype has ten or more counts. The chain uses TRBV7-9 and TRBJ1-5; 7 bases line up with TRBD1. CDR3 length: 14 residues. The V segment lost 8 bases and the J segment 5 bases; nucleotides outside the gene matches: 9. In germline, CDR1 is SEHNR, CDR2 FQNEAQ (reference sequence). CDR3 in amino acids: CASGTRDSYQPQHF. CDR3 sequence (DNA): TGTGCCAGCGGAACCCGGGACAGCTATCAGCCCCAGCATTTT.

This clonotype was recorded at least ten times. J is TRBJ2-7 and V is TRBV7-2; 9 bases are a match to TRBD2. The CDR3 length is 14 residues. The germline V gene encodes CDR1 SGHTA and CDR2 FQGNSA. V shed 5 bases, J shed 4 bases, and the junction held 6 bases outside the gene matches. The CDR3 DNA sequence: TGTGCCAGCAGCCCAGGACTAGCGATTTACGAGCAGTACTTC. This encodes CASSPGLAIYEQYF.

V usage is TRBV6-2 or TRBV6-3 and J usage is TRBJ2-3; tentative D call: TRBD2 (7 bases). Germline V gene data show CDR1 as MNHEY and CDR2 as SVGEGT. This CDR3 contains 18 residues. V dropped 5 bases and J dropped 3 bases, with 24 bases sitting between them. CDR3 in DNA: TGTGCCAGCAGTCCCGTCACGGAGGGGGGGATTCGAACAGATACGCAGTATTTT. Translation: CASSPVTEGGIRTDTQYF.

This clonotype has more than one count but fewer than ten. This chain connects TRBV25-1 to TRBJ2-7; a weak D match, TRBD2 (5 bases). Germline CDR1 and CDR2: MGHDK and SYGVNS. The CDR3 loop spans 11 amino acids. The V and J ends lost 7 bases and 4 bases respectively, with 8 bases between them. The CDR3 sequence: CASNEGYEQYF. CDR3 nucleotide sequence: TGTGCCAGCAATGAGGGTTACGAGCAGTACTTC.

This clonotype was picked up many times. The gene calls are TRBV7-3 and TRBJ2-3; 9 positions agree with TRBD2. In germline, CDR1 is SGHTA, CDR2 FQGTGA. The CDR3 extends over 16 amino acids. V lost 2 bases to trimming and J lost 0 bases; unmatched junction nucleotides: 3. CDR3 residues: CASSLGTSRSTDTQYF. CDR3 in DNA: TGTGCCAGCAGCTTAGGGACTAGCCGAAGCACAGATACGCAGTATTTT.

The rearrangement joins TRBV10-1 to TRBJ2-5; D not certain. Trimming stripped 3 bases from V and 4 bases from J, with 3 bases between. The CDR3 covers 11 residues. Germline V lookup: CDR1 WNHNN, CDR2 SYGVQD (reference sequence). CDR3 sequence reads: CASSDRETQYF. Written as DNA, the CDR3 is TGCGCCAGCAGTGATCGAGAGACCCAGTACTTC.

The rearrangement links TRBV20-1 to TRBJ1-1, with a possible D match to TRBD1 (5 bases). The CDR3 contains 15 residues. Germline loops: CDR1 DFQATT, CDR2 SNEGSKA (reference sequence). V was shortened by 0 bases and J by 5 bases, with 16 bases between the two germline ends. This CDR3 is CSAREPSRGGTEAFF. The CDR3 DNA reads TGCAGTGCTAGAGAACCGTCACGCGGGGGGACTGAAGCTTTCTTT.

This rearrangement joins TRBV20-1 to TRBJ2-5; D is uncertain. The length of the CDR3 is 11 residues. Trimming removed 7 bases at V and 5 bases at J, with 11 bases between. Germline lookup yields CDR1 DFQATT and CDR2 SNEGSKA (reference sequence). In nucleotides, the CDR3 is TGCAGTGTCTACCTTGGGGAGACCCAGTACTTC. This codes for CSVYLGETQYF.

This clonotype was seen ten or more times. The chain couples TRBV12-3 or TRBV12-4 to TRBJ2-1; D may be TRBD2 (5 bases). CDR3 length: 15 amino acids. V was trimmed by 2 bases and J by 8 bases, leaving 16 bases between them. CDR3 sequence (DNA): TGTGCCAGCAGTTTAATTTCAGGCCCGAGGGATGAGCAGTTCTTC. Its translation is CASSLISGPRDEQFF.

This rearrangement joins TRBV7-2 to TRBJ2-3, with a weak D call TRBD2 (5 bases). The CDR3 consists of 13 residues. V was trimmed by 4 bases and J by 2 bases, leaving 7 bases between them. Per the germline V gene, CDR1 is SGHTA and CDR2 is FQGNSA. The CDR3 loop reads CASSSRDTDTQYF. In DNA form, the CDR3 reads TGTGCCAGCAGCTCACGGGACACAGATACGCAGTATTTT.

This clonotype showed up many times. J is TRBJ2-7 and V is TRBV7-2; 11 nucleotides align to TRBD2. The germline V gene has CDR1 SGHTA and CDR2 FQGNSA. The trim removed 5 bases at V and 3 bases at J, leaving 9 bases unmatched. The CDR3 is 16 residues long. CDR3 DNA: TGTGCCAGCAGCCCCCTGGGGGGACTAGCGGTCTACGAGCAGTACTTC. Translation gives CASSPLGGLAVYEQYF.

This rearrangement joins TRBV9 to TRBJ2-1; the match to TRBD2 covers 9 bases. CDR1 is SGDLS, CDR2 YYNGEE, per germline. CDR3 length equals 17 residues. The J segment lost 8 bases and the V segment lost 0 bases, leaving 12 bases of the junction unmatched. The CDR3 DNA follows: TGTGCCAGCAGCGTAGCCGTGAGGCGGGGGGGCCAGGATGAGCAGTTCTTC. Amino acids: CASSVAVRRGGQDEQFF.

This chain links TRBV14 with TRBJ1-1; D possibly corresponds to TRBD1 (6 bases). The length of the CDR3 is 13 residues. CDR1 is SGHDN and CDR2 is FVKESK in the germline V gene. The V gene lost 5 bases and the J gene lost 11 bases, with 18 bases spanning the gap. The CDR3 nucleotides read TGTGCCAGCAGCTCAACGGTACAGGGAGCGGCTTTCTTT. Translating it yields CASSSTVQGAAFF.

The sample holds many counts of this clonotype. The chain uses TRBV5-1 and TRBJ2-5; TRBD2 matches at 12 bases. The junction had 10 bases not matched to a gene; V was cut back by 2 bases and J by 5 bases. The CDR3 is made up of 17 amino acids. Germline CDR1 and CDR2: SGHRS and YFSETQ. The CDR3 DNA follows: TGCGCCAGCAGCTTTGGACTAGCGGGGACCCCACGGGAGACCCAGTACTTC. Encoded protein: CASSFGLAGTPRETQYF. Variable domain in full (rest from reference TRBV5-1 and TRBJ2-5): KAGVTQTPRYLIKTRGQQVTLSCSPISGHRSVSWYQQTPGQGLQFLFEYFSETQRNKGNFPGRFSGRQFSNSRSEMNVSTLELGDSALYLCASSFGLAGTPRETQYFGPGTRLLVL.

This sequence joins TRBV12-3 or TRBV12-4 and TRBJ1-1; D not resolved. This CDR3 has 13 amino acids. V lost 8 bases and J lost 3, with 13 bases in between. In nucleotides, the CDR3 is TGTGCCAGCGTTAGTCTGGGGTACACTGAAGCTTTCTTT. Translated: CASVSLGYTEAFF.

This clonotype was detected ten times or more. The CDR3 region has the DNA TGTGCCAGCAGTCCACAGGGAGGGACCCAGTACTTC. It yields the protein CASSPQGGTQYF. The chain employs TRBV6-2 or TRBV6-3 and TRBJ2-5; tentatively, D is TRBD1 or TRBD2 (6 bases each). Trimming shortened V by 5 bases and J by 7 bases, and 11 bases separated the two germline ends. The CDR3 loop spans 12 amino acids. Germline CDR1 reads MNHEY; CDR2 reads SVGEGT.

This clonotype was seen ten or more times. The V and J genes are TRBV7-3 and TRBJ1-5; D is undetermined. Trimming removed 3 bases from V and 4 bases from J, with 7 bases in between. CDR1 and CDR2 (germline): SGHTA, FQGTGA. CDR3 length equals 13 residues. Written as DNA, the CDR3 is TGTGCCAGCAGCTTCGGAATTAATCAGCCCCAGCATTTT. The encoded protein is CASSFGINQPQHF. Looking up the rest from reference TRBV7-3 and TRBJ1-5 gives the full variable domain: GAGVSQTPSNKVTEKGKYVELRCDPISGHTALYWYRQSLGQGPEFLIYFQGTGAADDSGLPNDRFFAVRPEGSVSTLKIQRTERGDSAVYLCASSFGINQPQHFGDGTRLSIL.

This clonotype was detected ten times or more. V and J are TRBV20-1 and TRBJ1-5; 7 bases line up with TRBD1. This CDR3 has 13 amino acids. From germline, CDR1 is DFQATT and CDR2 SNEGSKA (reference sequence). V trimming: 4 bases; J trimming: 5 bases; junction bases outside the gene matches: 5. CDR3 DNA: TGCAGTGCTAACAGGGGTGTAGATCAGCCCCAGCATTTT. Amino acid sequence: CSANRGVDQPQHF.

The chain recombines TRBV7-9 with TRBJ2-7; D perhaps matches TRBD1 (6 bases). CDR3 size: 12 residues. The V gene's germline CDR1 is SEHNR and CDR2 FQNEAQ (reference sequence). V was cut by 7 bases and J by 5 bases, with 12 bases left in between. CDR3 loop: CASTAAGDEQYF. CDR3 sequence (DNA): TGTGCCAGCACGGCGGCAGGGGACGAGCAGTACTTC.

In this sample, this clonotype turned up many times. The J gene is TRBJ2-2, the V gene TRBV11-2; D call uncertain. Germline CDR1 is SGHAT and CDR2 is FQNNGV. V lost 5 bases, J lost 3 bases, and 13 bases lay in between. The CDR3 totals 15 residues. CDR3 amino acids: CASSAVLGDTGELFF. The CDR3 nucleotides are TGTGCCAGCAGCGCGGTCCTCGGCGACACCGGGGAGCTGTTTTTT.

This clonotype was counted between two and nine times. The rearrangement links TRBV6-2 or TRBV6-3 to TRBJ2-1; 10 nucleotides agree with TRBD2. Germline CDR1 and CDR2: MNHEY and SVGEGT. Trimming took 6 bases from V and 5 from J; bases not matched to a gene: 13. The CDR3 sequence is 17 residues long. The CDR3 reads CASSLNLGTSEHNEQFF. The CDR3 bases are TGTGCCAGCAGCCTCAATCTCGGGACTAGCGAACACAATGAGCAGTTCTTC.

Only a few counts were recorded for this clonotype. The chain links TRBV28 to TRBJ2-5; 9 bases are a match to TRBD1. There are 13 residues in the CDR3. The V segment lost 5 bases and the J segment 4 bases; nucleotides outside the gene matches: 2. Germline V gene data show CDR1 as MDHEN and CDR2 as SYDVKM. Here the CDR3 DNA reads TGTGCCAGCAGTACGGACAGGGGAGAGACCCAGTACTTC. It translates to CASSTDRGETQYF.

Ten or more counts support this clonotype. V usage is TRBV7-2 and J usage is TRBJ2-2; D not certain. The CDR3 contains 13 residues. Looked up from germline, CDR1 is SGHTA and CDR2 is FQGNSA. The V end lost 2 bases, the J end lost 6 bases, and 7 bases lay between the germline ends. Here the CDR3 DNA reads TGTGCCAGCAGCTTACTTTCCTCCGGGGAGCTGTTTTTT. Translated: CASSLLSSGELFF.

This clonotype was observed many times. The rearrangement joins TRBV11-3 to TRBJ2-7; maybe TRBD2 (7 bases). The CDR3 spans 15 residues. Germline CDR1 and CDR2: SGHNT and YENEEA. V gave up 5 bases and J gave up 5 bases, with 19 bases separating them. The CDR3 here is CASSQRAGADDEQYF. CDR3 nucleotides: TGTGCCAGCAGCCAGAGGGCGGGGGCTGACGACGAGCAGTACTTC.